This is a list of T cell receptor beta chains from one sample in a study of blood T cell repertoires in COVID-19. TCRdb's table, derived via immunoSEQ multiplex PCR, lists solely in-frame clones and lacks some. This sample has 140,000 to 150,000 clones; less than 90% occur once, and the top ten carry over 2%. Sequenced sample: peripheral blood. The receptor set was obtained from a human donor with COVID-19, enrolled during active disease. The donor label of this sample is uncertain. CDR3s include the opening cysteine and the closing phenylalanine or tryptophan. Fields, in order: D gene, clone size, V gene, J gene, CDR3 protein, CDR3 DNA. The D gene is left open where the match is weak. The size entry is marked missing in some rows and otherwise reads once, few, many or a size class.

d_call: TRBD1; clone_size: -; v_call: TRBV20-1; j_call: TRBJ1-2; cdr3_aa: CSASLGQGGYGYTF; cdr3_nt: TGCAGTGCTAGTCTGGGACAGGGGGGCTATGGCTACACCTTC
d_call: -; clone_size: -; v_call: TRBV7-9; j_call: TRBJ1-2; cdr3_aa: CASSLVTGINYGYTF; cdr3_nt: TGTGCCAGCAGCTTAGTTACAGGGATCAACTATGGCTACACCTTC
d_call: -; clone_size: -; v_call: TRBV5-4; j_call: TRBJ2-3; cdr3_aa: CASSAGHSGRSYTDTQYF; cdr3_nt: TGTGCCAGCAGCGCCGGACATTCGGGTCGTTCCTACACAGATACGCAGTATTTT
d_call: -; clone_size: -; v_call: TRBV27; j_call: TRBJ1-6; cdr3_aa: CASSLIQNYNSPLHF; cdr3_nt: TGTGCCAGCAGTTTAATACAGAACTATAATTCACCCCTCCACTTT
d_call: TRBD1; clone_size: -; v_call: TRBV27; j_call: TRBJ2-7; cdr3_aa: CASSPGQGASSYEQYF; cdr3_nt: TGTGCCAGCAGCCCCGGACAGGGGGCGAGCTCCTACGAGCAGTACTTC
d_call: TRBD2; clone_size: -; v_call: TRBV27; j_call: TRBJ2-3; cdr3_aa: CASSSGLAGASDTQYF; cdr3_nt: TGTGCCAGCAGTTCTGGACTAGCGGGAGCCTCAGATACGCAGTATTTT
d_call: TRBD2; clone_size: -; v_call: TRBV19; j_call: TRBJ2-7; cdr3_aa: CASSLTSGSYEQYF; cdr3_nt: TGTGCCAGTAGCCTGACTAGCGGGAGTTACGAGCAGTACTTC
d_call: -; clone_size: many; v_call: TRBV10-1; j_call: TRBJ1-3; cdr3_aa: CATASGLHSGNTIYF; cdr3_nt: TGCGCCACGGCTTCAGGGCTCCACTCTGGAAACACCATATATTTT
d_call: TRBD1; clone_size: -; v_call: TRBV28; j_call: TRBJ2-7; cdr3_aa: CATGQGASYYEQYF; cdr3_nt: TGTGCTACGGGACAGGGGGCGTCTTACTACGAGCAGTACTTC
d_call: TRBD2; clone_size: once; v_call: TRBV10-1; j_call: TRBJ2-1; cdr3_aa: CASSGSGGINEQFF; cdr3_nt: TGCGCCAGCAGTGGAAGCGGGGGGATCAATGAGCAGTTCTTC
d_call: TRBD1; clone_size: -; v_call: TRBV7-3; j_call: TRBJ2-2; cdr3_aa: CASSLTGTGASNTGELFF; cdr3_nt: TGTGCCAGCAGCTTAACGGGGACAGGGGCCTCGAACACCGGGGAGCTGTTTTTT
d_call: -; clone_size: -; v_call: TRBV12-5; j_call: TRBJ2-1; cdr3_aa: CASAKEPGHFNNEQFF; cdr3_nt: TGTGCTAGTGCCAAAGAACCGGGACACTTTAACAATGAGCAGTTCTTC
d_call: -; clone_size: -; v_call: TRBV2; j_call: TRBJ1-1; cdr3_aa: CASNLQGDMNTEAFF; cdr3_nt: TGTGCCAGTAATCTTCAGGGTGACATGAACACTGAAGCTTTCTTT
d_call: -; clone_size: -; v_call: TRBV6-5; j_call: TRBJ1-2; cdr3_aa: CASSYSAGDYGYTF; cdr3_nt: TGTGCCAGCAGTTACTCAGCAGGGGACTATGGCTACACCTTC
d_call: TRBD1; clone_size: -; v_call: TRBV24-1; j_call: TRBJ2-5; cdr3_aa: CATSDPTGSETQYF; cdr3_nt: TGTGCCACCAGTGATCCGACAGGGTCAGAGACCCAGTACTTC
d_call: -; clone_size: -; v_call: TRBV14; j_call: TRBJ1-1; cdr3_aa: CASSPTDTAHTEAFF; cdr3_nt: TGTGCCAGCAGCCCAACGGACACAGCACACACTGAAGCTTTCTTT
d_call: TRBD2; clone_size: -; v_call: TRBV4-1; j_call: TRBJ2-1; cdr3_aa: CASSYSERGAYNEQFF; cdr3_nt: TGCGCCAGCAGCTACTCCGAGCGGGGAGCCTACAATGAGCAGTTCTTC
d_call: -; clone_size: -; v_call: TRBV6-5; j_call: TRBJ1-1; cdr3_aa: CASVTAANTEAFF; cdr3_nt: TGTGCCAGCGTGACAGCTGCTAACACTGAAGCTTTCTTT
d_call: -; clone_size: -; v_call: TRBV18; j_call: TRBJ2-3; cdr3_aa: CASSPPNKLAYDTQYF; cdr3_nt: TGTGCCAGCTCACCACCCAATAAACTAGCTTACGATACGCAGTATTTT
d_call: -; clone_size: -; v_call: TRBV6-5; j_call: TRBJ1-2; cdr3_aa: CASSYSRGNYGYTF; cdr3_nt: TGTGCCAGCAGTTACTCGCGGGGGAACTATGGCTACACCTTC
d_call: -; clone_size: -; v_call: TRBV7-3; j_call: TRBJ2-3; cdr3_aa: CASSVLAVSTDTQYF; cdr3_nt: TGTGCCAGCAGCGTCCTAGCAGTTAGCACAGATACGCAGTATTTT
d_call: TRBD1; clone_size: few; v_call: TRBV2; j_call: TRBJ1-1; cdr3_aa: CASSELTGGLNTEAFF; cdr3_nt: TGTGCCAGCAGTGAATTGACAGGGGGCCTGAACACTGAAGCTTTCTTT
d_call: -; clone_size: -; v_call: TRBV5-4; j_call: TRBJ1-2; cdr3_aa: CASSLDSYGYTF; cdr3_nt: TGTGCCAGCAGCTTGGACAGCTATGGCTACACCTTC
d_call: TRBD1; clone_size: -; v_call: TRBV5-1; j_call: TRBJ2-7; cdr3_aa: CASSPVGTGTYEQYF; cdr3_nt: TGCGCCAGCAGCCCGGTCGGGACAGGGACCTACGAGCAGTACTTC
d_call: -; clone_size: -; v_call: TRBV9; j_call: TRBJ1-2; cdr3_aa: CASSVVGTNYGYTF; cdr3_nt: TGTGCCAGCAGCGTAGTTGGCACTAACTATGGCTACACCTTC
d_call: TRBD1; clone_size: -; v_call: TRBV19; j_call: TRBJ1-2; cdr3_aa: CASSWGRDRVHYGYTF; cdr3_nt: TGTGCCAGTAGTTGGGGGCGCGACAGGGTGCACTATGGCTACACCTTC
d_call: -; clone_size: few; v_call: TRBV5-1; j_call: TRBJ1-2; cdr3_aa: CASSWAVLQGTGGYTF; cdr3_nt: TGCGCCAGCAGCTGGGCCGTCTTACAGGGTACAGGAGGCTACACCTTC
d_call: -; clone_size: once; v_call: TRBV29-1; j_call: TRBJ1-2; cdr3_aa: CSVNVGRNYGYTF; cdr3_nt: TGCAGCGTTAACGTGGGGCGGAACTATGGCTACACCTTC
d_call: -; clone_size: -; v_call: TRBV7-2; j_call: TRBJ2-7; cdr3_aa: CASSSLGPALSEQYF; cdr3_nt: TGTGCCAGCAGCTCCCTAGGCCCGGCCCTTAGCGAGCAGTACTTC
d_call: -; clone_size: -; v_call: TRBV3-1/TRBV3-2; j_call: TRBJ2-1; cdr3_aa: CASSPLLSSYNEQFF; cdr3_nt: TGTGCCAGCAGCCCCCTCTTGAGCTCCTACAATGAGCAGTTCTTC
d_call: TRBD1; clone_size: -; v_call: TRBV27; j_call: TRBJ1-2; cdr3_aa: CASTSDRGTGNYGYTF; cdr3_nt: TGTGCCAGCACCTCGGACAGGGGAACGGGGAACTATGGCTACACCTTC
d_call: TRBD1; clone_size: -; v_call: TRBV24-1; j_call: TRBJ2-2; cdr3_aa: CATSDPLSGGNTGELFF; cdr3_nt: TGTGCCACCAGTGACCCGCTTTCAGGGGGAAACACCGGGGAGCTGTTTTTT
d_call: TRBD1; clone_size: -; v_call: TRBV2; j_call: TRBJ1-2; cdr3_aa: CASSSGTGGGGYTF; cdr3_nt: TGTGCCAGCAGTTCCGGTACAGGGGGAGGCGGCTACACCTTC
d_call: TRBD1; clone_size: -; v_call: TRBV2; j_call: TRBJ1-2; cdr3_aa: CASSGTGTGVRYGYTF; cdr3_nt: TGTGCCAGCAGTGGGACCGGGACAGGGGTTAGGTATGGCTACACCTTC
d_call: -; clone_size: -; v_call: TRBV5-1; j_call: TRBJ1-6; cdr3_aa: CASSSARQPGKSPLHF; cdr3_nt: TGCGCCAGCAGCTCCGCACGACAGCCCGGAAAGTCACCCCTCCACTTT
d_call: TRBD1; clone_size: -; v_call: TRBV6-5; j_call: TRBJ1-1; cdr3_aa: CASARGRSTEAFF; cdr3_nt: TGTGCCAGCGCCAGGGGGCGCTCCACTGAAGCTTTCTTT
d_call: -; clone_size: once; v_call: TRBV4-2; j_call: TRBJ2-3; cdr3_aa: CASSQDSVDTQYF; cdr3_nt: TGTGCCAGCAGCCAAGATTCCGTCGATACGCAGTATTTT
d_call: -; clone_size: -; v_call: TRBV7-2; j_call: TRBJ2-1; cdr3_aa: CASSLEDRPYNEQFF; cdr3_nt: TGTGCCAGCAGCTTAGAAGACAGACCTTACAATGAGCAGTTCTTC
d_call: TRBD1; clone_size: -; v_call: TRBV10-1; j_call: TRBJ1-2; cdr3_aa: CASSAGQGSLDYTF; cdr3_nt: TGCGCCAGCAGTGCAGGACAGGGGTCTTTGGACTACACCTTC
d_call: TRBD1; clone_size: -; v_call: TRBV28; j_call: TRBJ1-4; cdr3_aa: CASSLAGGGGEKLFF; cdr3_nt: TGTGCCAGCAGTCTTGCAGGGGGCGGTGGTGAAAAACTGTTTTTT
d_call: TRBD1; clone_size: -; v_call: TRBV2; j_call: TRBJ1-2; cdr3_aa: CASSGDRAAIYGYTF; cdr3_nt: TGTGCCAGCAGTGGTGACAGGGCCGCTATCTATGGCTACACCTTC
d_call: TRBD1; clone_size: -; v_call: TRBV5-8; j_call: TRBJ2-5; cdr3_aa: CASSRMTGAQETQYF; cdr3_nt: TGTGCCAGCAGCCGGATGACAGGGGCCCAAGAGACCCAGTACTTC
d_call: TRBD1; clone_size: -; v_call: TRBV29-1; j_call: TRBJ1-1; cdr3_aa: CSTGGLTGTEAFF; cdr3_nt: TGCAGCACAGGGGGCTTAACGGGCACTGAAGCTTTCTTT
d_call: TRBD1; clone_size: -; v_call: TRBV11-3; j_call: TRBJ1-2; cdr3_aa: CASSLGPIPGQGSYGYTF; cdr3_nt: TGTGCCAGCAGCTTAGGACCGATACCGGGACAGGGAAGCTATGGCTACACCTTC
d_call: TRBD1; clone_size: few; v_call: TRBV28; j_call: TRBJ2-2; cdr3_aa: CASSSTLGTGYTGELFF; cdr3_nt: TGTGCCAGCAGTTCAACCCTCGGGACAGGTTACACCGGGGAGCTGTTTTTT
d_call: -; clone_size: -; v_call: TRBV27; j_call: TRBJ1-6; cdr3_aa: CASSLAGGPSYNSPLHF; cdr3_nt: TGTGCCAGCAGTTTAGCCGGGGGACCCTCCTATAATTCACCCCTCCACTTT
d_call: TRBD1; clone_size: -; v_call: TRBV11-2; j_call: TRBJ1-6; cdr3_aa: CASSLEVAQGAANNSPLHF; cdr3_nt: TGTGCCAGCAGCTTAGAGGTGGCACAGGGGGCCGCGAATAATTCACCCCTCCACTTT
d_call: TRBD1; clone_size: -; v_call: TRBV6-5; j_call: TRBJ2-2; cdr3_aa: CASSPLTGDGELFF; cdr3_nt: TGTGCCAGCAGTCCTCTGACAGGGGACGGGGAGCTGTTTTTT
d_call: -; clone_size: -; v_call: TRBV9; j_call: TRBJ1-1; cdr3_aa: CASSTVTGGTEAFF; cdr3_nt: TGTGCCAGCAGCACCGTGACCGGGGGCACTGAAGCTTTCTTT
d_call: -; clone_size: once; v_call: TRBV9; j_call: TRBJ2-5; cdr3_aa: CASSVVGGNQYF; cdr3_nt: TGTGCCAGCAGCGTAGTTGGAGGAAACCAGTACTTC
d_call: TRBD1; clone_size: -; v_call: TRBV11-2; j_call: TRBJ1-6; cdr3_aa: CASSLGRGQKRSPLHF; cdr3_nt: TGTGCCAGCAGCTTAGGAAGGGGACAGAAAAGATCACCCCTCCACTTT
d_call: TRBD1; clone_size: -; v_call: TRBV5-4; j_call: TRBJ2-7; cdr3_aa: CASSFETGGEQYF; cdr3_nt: TGTGCCAGCAGCTTCGAGACAGGGGGGGAGCAGTACTTC
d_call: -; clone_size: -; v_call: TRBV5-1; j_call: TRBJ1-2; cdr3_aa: CASSLAGGGYGYTF; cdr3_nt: TGCGCCAGCAGCTTGGCGGGGGGTGGCTATGGCTACACCTTC